The 31 T cell receptor beta chains listed next were all sequenced from one sample in a study of PD-L1 blockade in urothelial cancer. Here immunoSEQ multiplex PCR was the method, and the copy in TCRdb shows in-frame clones only, minus some. The table includes under 70,000 clones, over 75% detected once. Noted time point: pretreatment peripheral blood. The starting material was PBMCs, obtained around atezolizumab (anti-PD-L1) treatment. Receptor source: a man between 65 and 80 years old with urothelial cancer.

To note about this clone: Other DNA sequences in the sample encode the same CDR3. This rearrangement joins TRBV20-1 to TRBJ2-1, with a weak D call TRBD2 (5 bases). CDR3 size: 11 residues. Trimming pared 5 bases from V and 7 bases from J, leaving 9 bases between. Germline CDR1 and CDR2: DFQATT and SNEGSKA (reference sequence). The CDR3 DNA sequence: TGCAGTGCTTCTCGAGGGAATGAGCAGTTCTTC. Amino acid sequence: CSASRGNEQFF.

The chain is built from TRBV19 and TRBJ2-2; TRBD1 matches at 11 bases. CDR3 length: 14 amino acids. The germline V gene encodes CDR1 LNHDA and CDR2 SQIVND (reference sequence). With 6 bases clipped from V and 6 bases from J, the junction kept 3 bases outside the gene matches. CDR3 sequence (DNA): TGTGCCAGTAGAGGACAGGGGGCCGCCGGGGAGCTGTTTTTT. It translates to CASRGQGAAGELFF.

The V call is TRBV25-1, the J call TRBJ1-3, with D unclear. The CDR3 length is 15 residues. The germline V and J ends were trimmed by 1 base and 2 bases, with 9 bases remaining between them. Germline V gene data show CDR1 as MGHDK and CDR2 as SYGVNS. CDR3 protein: CASSESVVTGNTIYF. CDR3 nucleotides: TGTGCCAGCAGTGAATCGGTAGTTACTGGAAACACCATATATTTT.

This clone was recorded only once. The chain is built from TRBV7-3 and TRBJ2-3, with TRBD1 identical over 9 bases. CDR3 length: 13 amino acids. The trim removed 5 bases at V and 14 bases at J, leaving 11 bases unmatched. The germline V gene encodes CDR1 SGHTA and CDR2 FQGTGA. The CDR3 protein is CASSTSGTGLPYF. Written as DNA, the CDR3 is TGTGCCAGCAGCACAAGCGGGACAGGGTTGCCGTATTTT.

The chain carries TRBV7-9 and TRBJ2-3; D is unresolved. Trimming cost V 1 base and J 7 bases, with 12 bases left between them. Looked up from germline, CDR1 is SEHNR and CDR2 is FQNEAQ (reference sequence). This CDR3 region has 14 residues. The CDR3 coding sequence is TGTGCCAGCAGCTTAGTTGGGCTATCCCATACGCAGTATTTT. This translates into CASSLVGLSHTQYF.

The chain uses TRBV7-8 and TRBJ2-7, with 9 bases identical to TRBD1. The length of the CDR3 is 15 residues. Per germline, CDR1 SGHVS and CDR2 FQNEAQ. After removal of 4 bases from V and 3 bases from J, the junction contained 7 bases not matched to a gene. Here the CDR3 reads CASSSRTGQGYEQYF. In DNA form, the CDR3 reads TGTGCCAGCAGCTCGCGAACGGGACAGGGCTACGAGCAGTACTTC.

This chain uses TRBV6-6 with TRBJ2-3; 10 nucleotides agree with TRBD2. This CDR3 is built from 16 residues. Germline V gene data show CDR1 as MNHNY and CDR2 as SVGAGI (reference sequence). Trimming at V came to 0 bases and at J to 3 bases, leaving 3 bases not matched to a gene. The CDR3 coding sequence is TGTGCCAGCAGTTACTCGAGAGCGGGAGGGACAGATACGCAGTATTTT. As protein: CASSYSRAGGTDTQYF.

The rearrangement links TRBV11-2 to TRBJ1-5, with 10 positions matching TRBD1. The V and J ends lost 1 base and 6 bases, in that order; junction bases with no gene match: 0. Germline V CDR1 and CDR2: SGHAT, FQNNGV. CDR3 length equals 14 residues. The DNA for the CDR3 is TGTGCCAGCAGCTTAGGGGACAGGGGTCAGCCCCAGCATTTT. Residues: CASSLGDRGQPQHF.

The rearrangement joins TRBV5-1 to TRBJ2-1; TRBD2 matches 7 bases. The CDR3 totals 16 residues. Unmatched junction bases numbered 3, after V lost 0 bases and J lost 0 bases. CDR1 and CDR2 (germline): SGHRS, YFSETQ. This chain's CDR3 is CASSLVGGSSYNEQFF. As DNA, the CDR3 is TGCGCCAGCAGCTTGGTAGGCGGGAGCTCCTACAATGAGCAGTTCTTC.

The chain joins TRBV27 to TRBJ2-7, with a possible D match to TRBD2 (5 bases). V lost 6 bases, J lost 5 bases, and 17 bases lay in between. Germline V gene data show CDR1 as MNHEY and CDR2 as SMNVEV (reference sequence). The CDR3 has 14 amino acids. The CDR3 region has the DNA TGTGCCAGCAGGCCATATACGGACGGGGACGAGCAGTACTTC. It is translated as CASRPYTDGDEQYF.

DNA for the CDR3: TGCGCCAGCAGCCAACGAAGGACTAGCGGGGAGGCAGATACGCAGTATTTT. Its translation: CASSQRRTSGEADTQYF. The chain couples TRBV4-1 to TRBJ2-3, with 12 nucleotides matching TRBD2. The CDR3 extends over 17 amino acids. Germline trimming cut 2 bases from V and 4 bases from J; bases unmatched to any gene: 7. CDR1 is MGHRA and CDR2 is YSYEKL in the germline V gene.

This chain links TRBV7-9 with TRBJ2-1, with 11 nucleotides matching TRBD2. Germline V gene sequence: CDR1 SEHNR, CDR2 FQNEAQ (reference sequence). Unmatched junction bases numbered 8, after V lost 5 bases and J lost 5 bases. The CDR3 runs to 16 residues. This CDR3 reads CASSPIAGGPNNEQFF. The CDR3, as DNA: TGTGCCAGCAGCCCCATAGCGGGAGGGCCAAACAATGAGCAGTTCTTC.

The chain has TRBV6-5 and TRBJ1-1; D is unclear. CDR3 length: 13 amino acids. V lost 11 bases and J 12 bases, leaving 25 bases between the germline ends. Germline assignment: CDR1 MNHEY and CDR2 SVGAGI. In DNA, the CDR3 is TGTGCCTTCATACTCCCAGTGGTCGGGGTGACTTTCTTT. Amino acid sequence: CAFILPVVGVTFF.

The genes are TRBV10-2 and TRBJ2-2; 10 bases line up with TRBD1. The CDR3 sequence is 14 residues long. The trim removed 4 bases at V and 7 bases at J, leaving 3 bases unmatched. Germline CDR1 WSHSY, CDR2 SAAADI. The CDR3 coding sequence is TGCGCCAGCAGTGGACAGGGGGCAAACGGGGAGCTGTTTTTT. This encodes CASSGQGANGELFF.

Many counts were recorded for this clone. The chain combines TRBV18 with TRBJ1-5; 8 bases line up with TRBD1. In germline, CDR1 is KGHSH, CDR2 LQKENI. J gave up 5 bases and V 6 bases, and 3 bases lay outside the gene matches. This CDR3 spans 13 amino acids. The CDR3 loop is CASSRQGHQPQHF. The CDR3 nucleotides read TGTGCCAGCTCTCGACAGGGGCATCAGCCCCAGCATTTT.

V gene TRBV6-1 combines with J gene TRBJ2-7; the match to TRBD2 covers 7 bases. CDR1 is MNHNS and CDR2 is SASEGT in the germline V gene. J gave up 5 bases and V 9 bases, and 10 bases lay outside the gene matches. This CDR3 has 13 amino acids. The CDR3 protein is CASWGTNDHEQYF. The CDR3 DNA sequence: TGTGCCAGTTGGGGGACTAACGACCACGAGCAGTACTTC.

V gene TRBV5-1 combines with J gene TRBJ2-2; TRBD2 matches 12 bases. The V gene end was trimmed by 4 bases and the J gene end by 7 bases; junction bases not matched to a gene: 5. In germline, CDR1 is SGHRS, CDR2 YFSETQ. This CDR3 has 15 residues. The CDR3 nucleotides read TGCGCCAGCAGCCCGACTAGCGGGAGCGTCGGGGAGCTGTTTTTT. Protein sequence: CASSPTSGSVGELFF.

The rearrangement joins TRBV5-4 to TRBJ1-2; TRBD1 matches at 7 bases. The CDR3 runs 13 residues. Germline-derived CDR1 and CDR2 are SGHNT and YYREEE (reference sequence). Germline trimming cut 4 bases from V and 2 bases from J; bases unmatched to any gene: 2. CDR3 amino acids: CASSPQGNYGYTF. Here the CDR3 DNA reads TGTGCCAGCAGCCCACAGGGGAACTATGGCTACACCTTC.

This clone has more than one count but fewer than ten. The J gene is TRBJ2-7, the V gene TRBV11-1; possibly TRBD2 for D (6 bases). Germline V gives CDR1 SGHAT, CDR2 FQDESV (reference sequence). The length of the CDR3 is 14 residues. The V end lost 5 bases, the J end lost 0 bases, and 11 bases lay between the germline ends. The CDR3 spells CASSRAGNSYEQYF. The CDR3 coding sequence is TGTGCCAGCAGCCGAGCGGGTAACTCCTACGAGCAGTACTTC.

The chain recombines TRBV7-3 with TRBJ2-2, with 7 positions matching TRBD1. With 5 bases clipped from V and 3 bases from J, the junction kept 6 bases outside the gene matches. This CDR3 has 15 residues. CDR1 is SGHTA, CDR2 FQGTGA, per germline. DNA of the CDR3: TGTGCCAGCAGCCCGGGACAGACTTACACCGGGGAGCTGTTTTTT. Encoded protein: CASSPGQTYTGELFF. Supplemented by reference TRBV7-3 and TRBJ2-2, the full variable domain reads GAGVSQTPSNKVTEKGKYVELRCDPISGHTALYWYRQSLGQGPEFLIYFQGTGAADDSGLPNDRFFAVRPEGSVSTLKIQRTERGDSAVYLCASSPGQTYTGELFFGEGSRLTVL.

This chain links TRBV5-6 with TRBJ2-7; D remains ambiguous. Trimming left V 6 bases short and J 7 bases short, with 20 bases between. Germline assignment: CDR1 SGHDT and CDR2 YYEEEE. CDR3 length: 14 amino acids. CDR3 loop: CASTKTAGASEQYF. Written as DNA, the CDR3 is TGTGCCAGCACCAAGACCGCAGGCGCCTCGGAGCAGTACTTC.

The genes are TRBV19 and TRBJ2-3; D gene uncertain. Trimming pared 5 bases from V and 5 bases from J, leaving 8 bases between. The CDR3 is made up of 12 amino acids. The germline V gene encodes CDR1 LNHDA and CDR2 SQIVND (reference sequence). The CDR3 reads CASSLPGDTQYF. The CDR3, as DNA: TGTGCCAGTAGTTTGCCGGGAGATACGCAGTATTTT.

This clone was counted a single time. The junction departs from germline at one end; a sequencing error may be responsible. The V gene is TRBV5-8, the J gene TRBJ2-7, with D tentatively TRBD2 (6 bases). From germline, CDR1 is SGHTS and CDR2 YDEGEE. The CDR3 runs 11 residues. CDR3 region: CASSLGSRRGF. In nucleotides, the CDR3 is TGTGCCAGCAGCTTGGGGTCCCGGCGGGGCTTC. Full variable domain (outside the CDR3, taken from reference TRBV5-8 and TRBJ2-7): EAGVTQSPTHLIKTRGQQATLRCSPISGHTSVYWYQQALGLGLQFLLWYDEGEERNRGNFPPRFSGRQFPNYSSELNVNALELEDSALYLCASSLGSRRGFGPGTRLTVT.

The V gene is TRBV18, the J gene TRBJ1-1; 7 bases line up with TRBD1. With 2 bases clipped from V and 0 bases from J, the junction kept 0 bases outside the gene matches. The CDR3 loop spans 14 amino acids. Germline CDR1 reads KGHSH; CDR2 reads LQKENI. In DNA form, the CDR3 reads TGTGCCAGCTCACCAGACAGGGTGAACACTGAAGCTTTCTTT. This codes for CASSPDRVNTEAFF.

The chain combines TRBV10-3 with TRBJ2-1; 7 nucleotides agree with TRBD2. J gave up 4 bases and V 6 bases, and 9 bases lay outside the gene matches. This CDR3 has 15 amino acids. The germline V gene encodes CDR1 ENHRY and CDR2 SYGVKD. In DNA form, the CDR3 reads TGTGCCATCAGGGGTGGGGCGGGAGTTTACAATGAGCAGTTCTTC. Translation: CAIRGGAGVYNEQFF.

V and J are TRBV6-1 and TRBJ2-7; D possibly corresponds to TRBD1 (5 bases). The CDR3 extends over 14 amino acids. The V and J ends lost 2 bases and 4 bases respectively, with 12 bases between them. The germline V gene has CDR1 MNHNS and CDR2 SASEGT. The CDR3 protein is CASSERGTKYEQYF. The CDR3 DNA sequence: TGTGCCAGCAGTGAAAGGGGCACCAAATACGAGCAGTACTTC.

This clone has more than one count but fewer than ten. The chain recombines TRBV9 with TRBJ1-1; 7 bases fit TRBD1. There are 14 residues in the CDR3. Germline loops: CDR1 SGDLS, CDR2 YYNGEE. The V and J ends lost 1 base and 3 bases, in that order; junction bases with no gene match: 3. The DNA of the CDR3 is TGTGCCAGCAGCGTAAAGGGGGCGGACACTGAAGCTTTCTTT. This gives the protein CASSVKGADTEAFF.

V is TRBV13 and J is TRBJ2-7; D is possibly TRBD2 (6 bases). Germline lookup yields CDR1 PRHDT and CDR2 FYEKMQ (reference sequence). V lost 5 bases and J 3 bases, leaving 14 bases between the germline ends. The CDR3 is 14 amino acids. The CDR3 DNA reads as TGTGCCAGCAGCCGGGGGAGTCACTACTACGAGCAGTACTTC. Translated: CASSRGSHYYEQYF.

This clone was seen once. V and J are TRBV6-1 and TRBJ2-7; TRBD2 matches 9 bases. J lost 2 bases, V lost 1 base, and 6 bases had no gene match. The CDR3 totals 16 residues. Germline V gene sequence: CDR1 MNHNS, CDR2 SASEGT. The chain's CDR3 is CASSEGLAGLPYEQYF. The CDR3 DNA sequence: TGTGCCAGCAGTGAAGGTCTAGCGGGGTTGCCCTACGAGCAGTACTTC.

The rearrangement uses TRBV29-1 and TRBJ1-2; a weak D match, TRBD1 (5 bases). The V gene's germline CDR1 is SQVTM and CDR2 ANQGSEA. The CDR3 length is 17 residues. Trimming pared 0 bases from V and 1 base from J, leaving 18 bases between. CDR3 coding DNA: TGCAGCGTTGAAGAGGTTGCCTCAGGGTATAGTAACTATGGCTACACCTTC. Residues: CSVEEVASGYSNYGYTF.

This sequence joins TRBV2 and TRBJ2-3, with D hard to call. The germline V gene has CDR1 SNHLY and CDR2 FYNNEI. Trimming took off 7 bases at V and 7 bases at J, with 21 bases between the two ends. The length of the CDR3 is 15 residues. CDR3 region: CASTEDRAPPHTQYF. The CDR3 DNA reads as TGTGCCAGCACCGAGGATAGAGCCCCACCCCATACGCAGTATTTT.